This entry concerns a single T cell receptor beta chain. This sample stems from a study of OX40 agonist ivuxolimab in advanced cancers. TCRdb's copy holds only in-frame clones and misses some; the assay was immunoSEQ multiplex PCR. The sample has roughly 70,000 clones; 70% to 90% are singletons. The source was CD4+ or CD8+ T cells sorted from blood, collected in a trial of the OX40 agonist ivuxolimab. The clonotype originates from an adult with an advanced solid tumor such as melanoma, head and neck, liver or kidney cancer.

CDR3 sequence (DNA): TGCGCCAGCAGCTTAAACAGCGGCGAAGAGCCCCAGCATTTT. Protein sequence: CASSLNSGEEPQHF. This chain uses TRBV5-1 with TRBJ1-5; D gene uncertain. Germline lookup yields CDR1 SGHRS and CDR2 YFSETQ. The CDR3 extends over 14 amino acids. V was pared by 2 bases and J by 8 bases, with 14 bases between.